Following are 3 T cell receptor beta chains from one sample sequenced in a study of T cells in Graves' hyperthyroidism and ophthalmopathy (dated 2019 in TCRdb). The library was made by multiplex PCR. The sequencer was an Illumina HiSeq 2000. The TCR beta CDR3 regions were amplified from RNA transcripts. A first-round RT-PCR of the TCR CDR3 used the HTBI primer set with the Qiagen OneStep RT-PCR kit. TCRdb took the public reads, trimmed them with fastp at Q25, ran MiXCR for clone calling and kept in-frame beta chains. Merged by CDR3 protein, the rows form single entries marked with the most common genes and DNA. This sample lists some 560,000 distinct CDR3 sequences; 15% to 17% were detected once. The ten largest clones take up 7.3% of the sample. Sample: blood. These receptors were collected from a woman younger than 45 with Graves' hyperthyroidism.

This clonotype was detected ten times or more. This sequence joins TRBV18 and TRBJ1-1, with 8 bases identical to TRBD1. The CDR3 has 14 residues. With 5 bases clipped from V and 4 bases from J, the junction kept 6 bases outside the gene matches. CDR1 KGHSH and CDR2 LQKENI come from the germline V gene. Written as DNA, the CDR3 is TGTGCCAGCTCAACTCGGACAGGGAGCACTGAAGCTTTCTTT. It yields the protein CASSTRTGSTEAFF.

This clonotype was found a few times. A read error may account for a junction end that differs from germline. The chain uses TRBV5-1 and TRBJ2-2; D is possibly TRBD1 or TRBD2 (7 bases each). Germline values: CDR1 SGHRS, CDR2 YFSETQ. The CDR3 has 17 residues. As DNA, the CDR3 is TGTGCCAGCAGCTACCCTAGGGAGGGGGCCGACACCGGGGAGCTGTTTTTT. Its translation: CASSYPREGADTGELFF.

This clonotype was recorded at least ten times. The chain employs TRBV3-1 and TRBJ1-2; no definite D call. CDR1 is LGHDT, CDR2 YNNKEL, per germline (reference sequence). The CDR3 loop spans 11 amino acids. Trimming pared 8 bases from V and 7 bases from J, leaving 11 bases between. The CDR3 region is CASGLGSGYTF. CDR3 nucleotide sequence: TGTGCCAGCGGGTTGGGCTCTGGCTACACCTTC.